One and the same sample provided the 17 T cell receptor beta chains below, sequenced in a study of cytomegalovirus exposure and HLA in healthy donors. PCR involved 60 Vbeta and 13 Jbeta primers. Assay: immunoSEQ multiplex PCR; the TCRdb copy retains only in-frame clones and omits some. There are about 150,000 clones in the sample; about 85% occur only once, and roughly 8% lies in the top ten. Sequenced sample: PBMCs. Every receptor here comes from a man aged 25 to 40 in good health and CMV-seropositive.

This clone is medium-sized in the sample. The chain recombines TRBV2 with TRBJ2-1; 10 positions agree with TRBD2. From germline, CDR1 is SNHLY and CDR2 FYNNEI. The CDR3 loop spans 15 amino acids. V trimming: 3 bases; J trimming: 15 bases; junction bases outside the gene matches: 14. The CDR3 reads CASSDGASGGVTAFF. CDR3 DNA: TGTGCCAGCAGTGACGGGGCCAGCGGGGGGGTTACGGCGTTCTTC.

This clone showed up just once. The chain recombines TRBV28 with TRBJ2-1; D gene ambiguous. The CDR3 loop spans 15 amino acids. The germline CDR1 and CDR2 sequences are MDHEN and SYDVKM. V shed 5 bases and J shed 2 bases, with 13 bases lying between them. In DNA, the CDR3 is TGTGCCAGCAGTCCGACATTTTTACCCTACAATGAGCAGTTCTTC. It codes for CASSPTFLPYNEQFF. The full variable domain, its missing parts supplied by reference TRBV28 and TRBJ2-1, is DVKVTQSSRYLVKRTGEKVFLECVQDMDHENMFWYRQDPGLGLRLIYFSYDVKMKEKGDIPEGYSVSREKKERFSLILESASTNQTSMYLCASSPTFLPYNEQFFGPGTRLTVL.

CDR3 bases: TGTGCCAGCAGCTTGGTGGGCAGGGCAACTGAAGCTTTCTTT. It yields the protein CASSLVGRATEAFF. The rearrangement joins TRBV5-5 to TRBJ1-1; D may be TRBD1 (5 bases). The CDR3 has 14 residues. Germline CDR1 SGHKS, CDR2 YYEKEE (reference sequence). V lost 0 bases to trimming and J lost 5 bases, with 11 bases between them.

The chain couples TRBV27 to TRBJ1-5; unclear D gene. This CDR3 spans 15 amino acids. Between the trimmed V and J ends, which lost 1 base and 0 bases, there was a span of 7 bases. CDR1 and CDR2 from the germline V gene are MNHEY and SMNVEV (reference sequence). CDR3 DNA: TGTGCCAGCAGTTTATTAGCGGGTAGCAATCAGCCCCAGCATTTT. Encoded protein: CASSLLAGSNQPQHF.

This clone was counted a few times. The J gene is TRBJ1-3, the V gene TRBV5-6; D gene ambiguous. With 2 bases removed from V and 0 bases from J, the gap between germline ends came to 3 bases. In germline, CDR1 is SGHDT, CDR2 YYEEEE. This CDR3 contains 13 residues. The CDR3 spells CASSLASGNTIYF. The CDR3 region has the DNA TGTGCCAGCAGCTTAGCCTCTGGAAACACCATATATTTT.

The genes are TRBV5-1 and TRBJ2-5; D is unresolved. The ends were cut back, 2 bases at V and 3 bases at J, with 5 bases in the middle. Germline-derived CDR1 and CDR2 are SGHRS and YFSETQ. The CDR3 contains 12 residues. CDR3 bases: TGCGCCAGCAGCTTCACAAAAGAGACCCAGTACTTC. This codes for CASSFTKETQYF. The whole variable domain, filled in from reference TRBV5-1 and TRBJ2-5, reads KAGVTQTPRYLIKTRGQQVTLSCSPISGHRSVSWYQQTPGQGLQFLFEYFSETQRNKGNFPGRFSGRQFSNSRSEMNVSTLELGDSALYLCASSFTKETQYFGPGTRLLVL.

This chain connects TRBV6-5 to TRBJ2-3; D is possibly TRBD1 (5 bases). V lost 4 bases and J lost 0, with 8 bases in between. CDR1 MNHEY and CDR2 SVGAGI come from the germline V gene. The CDR3 is made up of 14 amino acids. The CDR3 loop is CASSLQESTDTQYF. DNA of the CDR3: TGTGCCAGCAGTTTACAGGAAAGCACAGATACGCAGTATTTT.

The V gene is TRBV18, the J gene TRBJ2-4; 10 bases fit TRBD1. This CDR3 has 16 amino acids. The germline V gene has CDR1 KGHSH and CDR2 LQKENI. The ends lost 0 bases at V and 7 bases at J; junction bases unmatched: 6. CDR3 DNA sequence: TGTGCCAGCTCACCACCGGATCGACAGGGGGCTAACATTCAGTACTTC. This encodes CASSPPDRQGANIQYF.

The rearrangement joins TRBV5-4 to TRBJ2-5, with 11 bases lining up with TRBD2. Germline CDR1 SGHNT, CDR2 YYREEE (reference sequence). The trim removed 5 bases at V and 4 bases at J, leaving 16 bases unmatched. The CDR3 loop spans 18 amino acids. The CDR3 is CASSPGLAGGGVGETQYF. The DNA of the CDR3 is TGTGCCAGCAGTCCTGGACTAGCGGGTGGGGGGGTAGGAGAGACCCAGTACTTC.

This chain links TRBV29-1 with TRBJ2-5, with 10 bases identical to TRBD2. V lost 3 bases, J lost 2 bases, and 0 bases stayed unmatched. The germline CDR1 and CDR2 sequences are SQVTM and ANQGSEA. CDR3 length equals 13 residues. CDR3 region: CSVETSGQETQYF. DNA for the CDR3: TGCAGCGTTGAGACTAGCGGGCAAGAGACCCAGTACTTC.

The V and J genes are TRBV23-1 and TRBJ2-2, with D unresolved. TRBV23-1 carries the ORF label, with uncertain function. This CDR3 comprises 12 residues. V dropped 4 bases and J dropped 7 bases, with 7 bases sitting between them. DNA for the CDR3: TGCGCCAGCAGTCGCGTCTTCGGGGAGCTGTTTTTT. Protein product: CASSRVFGELFF.

V usage is TRBV18 and J usage is TRBJ2-1; D may be TRBD1 (5 bases). CDR3 size: 13 residues. V was cut by 3 bases and J by 8 bases, with 11 bases left in between. CDR1 KGHSH and CDR2 LQKENI come from the germline V gene. CDR3 DNA: TGTGCCAGCTCACCCAGACAGTTTGATGAGCAGTTCTTC. This codes for CASSPRQFDEQFF. The full variable domain, with the rest looked up from reference TRBV18 and TRBJ2-1, is NAGVMQNPRHLVRRRGQEARLRCSPMKGHSHVYWYRQLPEEGLKFMVYLQKENIIDESGMPKERFSAEFPKEGPSILRIQQVVRGDSAAYFCASSPRQFDEQFFGPGTRLTVL.

The CDR3 DNA follows: TGCGCCAGCAGCCAAGCGGGACGGGGGTCCGGTGGCTACACCTTC. It encodes CASSQAGRGSGGYTF. V and J are TRBV4-1 and TRBJ1-2, with D perhaps matching TRBD1 (5 bases). Germline V lookup: CDR1 MGHRA, CDR2 YSYEKL. Trimming took 1 base from V and 7 from J, leaving 16 bases between them. The CDR3 totals 15 residues.

The rearrangement links TRBV6-1 to TRBJ2-2, with TRBD1 matching over 7 bases. This CDR3 contains 17 residues. Germline V gene data show CDR1 as MNHNS and CDR2 as SASEGT. J lost 0 bases, V lost 4 bases, and 8 bases had no gene match. The CDR3 here is CASSVVGGPANTGELFF. The CDR3 DNA follows: TGTGCCAGCAGTGTCGTAGGGGGCCCCGCGAACACCGGGGAGCTGTTTTTT.

This chain connects TRBV27 to TRBJ1-3; D remains ambiguous. CDR1 and CDR2 (germline): MNHEY, SMNVEV (reference sequence). The CDR3 consists of 13 residues. The V and J ends lost 4 bases and 3 bases respectively, with 7 bases between them. The CDR3 spells CASSYRSGNTIYF. In DNA, the CDR3 is TGTGCCAGCAGTTATAGGAGTGGAAACACCATATATTTT.

The CDR3 region has the DNA TGTGCCAGCAGCCCCCGGACAGGGGACACCACAGATACGCAGTATTTT. Translating gives CASSPRTGDTTDTQYF. The chain carries TRBV9 and TRBJ2-3; 9 bases are a match to TRBD1. This CDR3 spans 16 amino acids. Germline values: CDR1 SGDLS, CDR2 YYNGEE. Trimming removed 4 bases from V and 2 bases from J; junction bases left unmatched: 8.

The chain carries TRBV5-4 and TRBJ2-5; the D gene is possibly TRBD1 (6 bases). The CDR3 sequence is 14 residues long. V dropped 0 bases and J dropped 2 bases, with 8 bases sitting between them. In germline, CDR1 is SGHNT, CDR2 YYREEE (reference sequence). In DNA, the CDR3 is TGTGCCAGCAGCTTGGACAGGGAGCAAGAGACCCAGTACTTC. It translates to CASSLDREQETQYF.